The clone carrying this T cell receptor (beta chain) was recorded a few times. Other DNA variants within this sample encode the same CDR3. Cells sorted by CD45RO/CCR7/CD25/CD127/CD95/CD27 comprised CD4+ naive, central memory, regulatory and stem cell-like memory cells. The purity of all sorted populations exceeded 95%. TCRB transcripts that were expressed got sequenced, as all of the isolated RNA had been reverse transcribed. Clones were sequenced by immunoSEQ multiplex PCR, and TCRdb holds only the in-frame ones, with some missing. Among fewer than 650,000 clones, 15% were seen once, and the ten largest hold approximately 0.093%. This sample is part of a study of beta chain features in type 1 diabetes. On the study more broadly: Healthy donors and patients showed comparable age, gender and cell yields.

The CDR3 length is 18 residues. CDR1 is SGDLS, CDR2 YYNGEE, per germline. J lost 1 base, V lost 4 bases, and 7 bases had no gene match. This sequence was found in a man aged 18 to 30 in good health. The chain recombines TRBV9 with TRBJ2-6; 11 bases map to TRBD1. Material: naive CD4+ T cells from blood. CDR3 bases: TGTGCCAGCAGCCCTCGGACAGGGGGCGCTTCTGGGGCCAACGTCCTGACTTTC. It is translated as CASSPRTGGASGANVLTF.